Shown below are 7 T cell receptor beta chains from a single sample sequenced in a study of blood T cell repertoires in COVID-19. The assay was immunoSEQ multiplex PCR, and TCRdb's table has in-frame clones only and misses some. This table holds more than 250,000 clones, over 75% found once. What was sequenced was peripheral blood. These TCRs come from a man in his forties or fifties with active or convalescent COVID-19.

This clone has a single count. The DNA of the CDR3 is TGTGCCAGCAGACGGGGATATAATGAAAAACTGTTTTTT. The encoded protein is CASRRGYNEKLFF. J is TRBJ1-4 and V is TRBV28; no definite D call. The germline V gene encodes CDR1 MDHEN and CDR2 SYDVKM. The CDR3 runs 13 residues. With 6 bases removed from V and 4 bases from J, the gap between germline ends came to 9 bases.

This clone has just one count. This chain links TRBV10-3 with TRBJ2-2; 14 positions match TRBD2. The CDR3 runs to 16 residues. The V segment lost 4 bases and the J segment 3 bases; nucleotides outside the gene matches: 1. Germline V lookup: CDR1 ENHRY, CDR2 SYGVKD. The CDR3 region is CAISAGLAGDTGELFF. DNA of the CDR3: TGTGCCATCAGTGCGGGACTAGCGGGAGACACCGGGGAGCTGTTTTTT.

This chain connects TRBV5-5 to TRBJ2-7, with 8 nucleotides matching TRBD1. Germline lookup yields CDR1 SGHKS and CDR2 YYEKEE (reference sequence). V was clipped by 2 bases and J by 8 bases; unmatched bases: 9. The CDR3 consists of 14 residues. The CDR3: CASSLVGQDRKQYF. The CDR3 DNA reads TGTGCCAGCAGCTTAGTGGGACAGGACCGAAAGCAGTACTTC.

The gene calls are TRBV6-5 and TRBJ1-4; perhaps TRBD1 as D (5 bases). The CDR3 is 15 amino acids. The V gene's germline CDR1 is MNHEY and CDR2 SVGAGI. Deletions cut 2 bases from V and 3 bases from J, with 10 bases between. The CDR3 bases are TGTGCCAGCAGTTACCAGGGTAAAGCTAATGAAAAACTGTTTTTT. This translates into CASSYQGKANEKLFF.

J is TRBJ2-1 and V is TRBV27; 10 bases align to TRBD2. This CDR3 has 16 residues. With 5 bases clipped from V and 6 bases from J, the junction kept 10 bases outside the gene matches. Germline CDR1 is MNHEY and CDR2 is SMNVEV (reference sequence). The CDR3, as DNA: TGTGCCAGCAGTCACGATAGCGGGAGGTACCCCAATGAGCAGTTCTTC. Its translation: CASSHDSGRYPNEQFF.

The chain combines TRBV29-1 with TRBJ2-5; D possibly corresponds to TRBD1 (6 bases). Germline V lookup: CDR1 SQVTM, CDR2 ANQGSEA. V shed 2 bases and J shed 2 bases, with 9 bases lying between them. This CDR3 region has 13 residues. CDR3 amino acids: CSVERDTQETQYF. CDR3 nucleotide sequence: TGCAGCGTTGAAAGGGACACGCAAGAGACCCAGTACTTC.

Points on this clone: Other nucleotide sequences in the sample specify the same CDR3. The V gene is TRBV9, the J gene TRBJ1-2; D remains ambiguous. This CDR3 spans 14 amino acids. Trimming shortened V by 0 bases and J by 4 bases, and 10 bases separated the two germline ends. Germline V lookup: CDR1 SGDLS, CDR2 YYNGEE. The CDR3 spells CASSVGGGSYGYTF. In nucleotides, the CDR3 is TGTGCCAGCAGCGTAGGGGGAGGAAGCTATGGCTACACCTTC.